This T cell receptor beta chain was profiled in a study of cytomegalovirus exposure and HLA in healthy donors. In its sample, this clone was seen a few times. Its antigen is unknown. V dropped 5 bases and J dropped 0 bases, with 14 bases sitting between them. This CDR3 contains 16 residues. CDR1 is LNHDA and CDR2 is SQIVND in the germline V gene (reference sequence). Points from the study as a whole: What a later analysis reportedly showed was that an Asian-associated ancestry cluster had fewer N-insertions than the approximately 670-donor mean.

The study ran its PCR with 60 Vbeta and 13 Jbeta primers. Clones were read by immunoSEQ multiplex PCR, and TCRdb kept only the in-frame ones, dropping some. The table lists roughly 130,000 clones, less than 80% of them singletons. The receptor's source is a man between 35 and 55 years old in good health and CMV-seropositive. Sequencing was done on a sample of PBMCs. V is TRBV19 and J is TRBJ2-1, with D possibly being TRBD2 (5 bases). DNA for the CDR3: TGTGCCAGTAGTGTTACCAAAGGGAGCTCCTACAATGAGCAGTTCTTC. Translated, it gives CASSVTKGSSYNEQFF.